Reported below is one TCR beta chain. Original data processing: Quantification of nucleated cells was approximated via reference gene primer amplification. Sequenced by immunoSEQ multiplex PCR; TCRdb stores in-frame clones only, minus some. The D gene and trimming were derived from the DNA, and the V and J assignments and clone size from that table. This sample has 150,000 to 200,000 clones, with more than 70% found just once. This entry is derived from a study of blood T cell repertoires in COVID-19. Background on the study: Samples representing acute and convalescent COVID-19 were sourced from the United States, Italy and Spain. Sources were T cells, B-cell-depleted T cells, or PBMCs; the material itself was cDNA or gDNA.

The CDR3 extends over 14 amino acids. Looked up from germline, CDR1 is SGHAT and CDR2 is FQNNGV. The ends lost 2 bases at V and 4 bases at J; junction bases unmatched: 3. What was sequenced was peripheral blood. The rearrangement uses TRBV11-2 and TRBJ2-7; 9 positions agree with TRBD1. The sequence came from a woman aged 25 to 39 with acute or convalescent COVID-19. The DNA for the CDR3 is TGTGCCAGCAGCTTAAACAGGGGGCTATACGAGCAGTACTTC. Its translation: CASSLNRGLYEQYF.